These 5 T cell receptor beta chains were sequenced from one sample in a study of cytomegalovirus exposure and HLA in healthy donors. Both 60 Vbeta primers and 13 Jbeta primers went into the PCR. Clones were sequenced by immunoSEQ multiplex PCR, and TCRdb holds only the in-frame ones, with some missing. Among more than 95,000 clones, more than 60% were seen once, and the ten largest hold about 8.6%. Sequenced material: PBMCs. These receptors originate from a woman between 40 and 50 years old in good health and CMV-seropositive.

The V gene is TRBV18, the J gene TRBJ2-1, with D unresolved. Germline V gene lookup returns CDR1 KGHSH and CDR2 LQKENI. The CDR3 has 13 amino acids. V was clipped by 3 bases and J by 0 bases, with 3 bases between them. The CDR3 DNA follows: TGTGCCAGCTCACCGAGCTCCTACAATGAGCAGTTCTTC. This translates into CASSPSSYNEQFF.

The CDR3 loop is CASSRPGGGWTEAFF. CDR3 nucleotide sequence: TGTGCCAGCAGTCGCCCGGGGGGCGGCTGGACTGAAGCTTTCTTT. This rearrangement joins TRBV6-5 to TRBJ1-1; D might be TRBD1 (6 bases). Trimming took off 5 bases at V and 5 bases at J, with 18 bases between the two ends. This CDR3 is 15 amino acids long. Germline V gene sequence: CDR1 MNHEY, CDR2 SVGAGI.

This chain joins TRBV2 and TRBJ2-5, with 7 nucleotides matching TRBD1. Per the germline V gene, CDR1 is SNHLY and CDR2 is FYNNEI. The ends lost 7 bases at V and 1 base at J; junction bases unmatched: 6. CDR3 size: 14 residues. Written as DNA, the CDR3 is TGTGCCAGCACTCTGGACAGGTTCCAAGAGACCCAGTACTTC. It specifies CASTLDRFQETQYF.

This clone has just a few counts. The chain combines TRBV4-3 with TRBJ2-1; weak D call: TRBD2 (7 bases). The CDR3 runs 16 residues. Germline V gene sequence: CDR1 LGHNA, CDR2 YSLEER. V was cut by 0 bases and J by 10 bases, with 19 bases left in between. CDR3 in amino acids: CASSQEGGEGGLEQFF. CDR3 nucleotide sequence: TGCGCCAGCAGCCAAGAAGGGGGGGAAGGGGGGCTAGAGCAGTTCTTC.

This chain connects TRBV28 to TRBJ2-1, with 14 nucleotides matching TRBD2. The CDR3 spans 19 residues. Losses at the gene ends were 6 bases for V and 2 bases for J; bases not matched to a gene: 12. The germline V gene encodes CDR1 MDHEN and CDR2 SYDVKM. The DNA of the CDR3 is TGTGCCAGCAGCACATCGGGACTAGCGGGAGAATGGGCCTACAATGAGCAGTTCTTC. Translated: CASSTSGLAGEWAYNEQFF. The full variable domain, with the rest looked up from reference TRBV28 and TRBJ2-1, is DVKVTQSSRYLVKRTGEKVFLECVQDMDHENMFWYRQDPGLGLRLIYFSYDVKMKEKGDIPEGYSVSREKKERFSLILESASTNQTSMYLCASSTSGLAGEWAYNEQFFGPGTRLTVL.